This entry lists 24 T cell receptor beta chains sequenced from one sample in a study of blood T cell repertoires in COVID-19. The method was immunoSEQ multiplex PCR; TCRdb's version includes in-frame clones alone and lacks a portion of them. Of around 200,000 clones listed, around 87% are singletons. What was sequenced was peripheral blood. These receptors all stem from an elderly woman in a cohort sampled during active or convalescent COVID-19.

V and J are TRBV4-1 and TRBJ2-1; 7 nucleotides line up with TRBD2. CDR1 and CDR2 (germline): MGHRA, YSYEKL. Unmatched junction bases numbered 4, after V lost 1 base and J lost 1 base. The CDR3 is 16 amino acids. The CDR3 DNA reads TGCGCCAGCAGCCAAGTTGCTAGCGGATCCTACAATGAGCAGTTCTTC. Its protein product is CASSQVASGSYNEQFF.

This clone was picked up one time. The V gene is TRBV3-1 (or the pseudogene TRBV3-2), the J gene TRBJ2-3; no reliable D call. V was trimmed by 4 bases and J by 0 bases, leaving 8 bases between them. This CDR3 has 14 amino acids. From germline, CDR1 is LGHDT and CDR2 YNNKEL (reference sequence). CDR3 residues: CASSPMASTDTQYF. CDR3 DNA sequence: TGTGCCAGCAGCCCCATGGCCAGCACAGATACGCAGTATTTT.

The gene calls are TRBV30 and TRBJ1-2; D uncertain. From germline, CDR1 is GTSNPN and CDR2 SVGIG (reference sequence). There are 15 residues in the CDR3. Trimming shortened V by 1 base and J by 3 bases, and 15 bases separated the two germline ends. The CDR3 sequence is CAWSGDIGVDYGYTF. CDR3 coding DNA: TGTGCCTGGAGTGGTGACATAGGTGTAGACTATGGCTACACCTTC.

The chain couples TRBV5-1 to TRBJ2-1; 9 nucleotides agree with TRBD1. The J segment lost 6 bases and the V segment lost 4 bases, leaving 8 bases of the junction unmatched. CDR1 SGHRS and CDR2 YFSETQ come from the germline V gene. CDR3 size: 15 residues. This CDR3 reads CASSAQGAGGNEQFF. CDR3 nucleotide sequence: TGCGCCAGCAGCGCACAGGGGGCCGGCGGCAATGAGCAGTTCTTC. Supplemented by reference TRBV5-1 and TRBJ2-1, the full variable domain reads KAGVTQTPRYLIKTRGQQVTLSCSPISGHRSVSWYQQTPGQGLQFLFEYFSETQRNKGNFPGRFSGRQFSNSRSEMNVSTLELGDSALYLCASSAQGAGGNEQFFGPGTRLTVL.

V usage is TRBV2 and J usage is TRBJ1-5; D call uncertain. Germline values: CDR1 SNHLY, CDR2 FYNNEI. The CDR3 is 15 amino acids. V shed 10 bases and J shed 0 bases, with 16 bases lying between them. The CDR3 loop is CATKLETNSNQPQHF. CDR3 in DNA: TGTGCCACTAAATTGGAGACGAATAGCAATCAGCCCCAGCATTTT.

CDR3 loop: CASLGTPNTGELFF. CDR3 bases: TGTGCCAGCCTAGGGACACCGAACACCGGGGAGCTGTTTTTT. V gene TRBV6-5 combines with J gene TRBJ2-2; a weak D match, TRBD1 (6 bases). Germline V gene lookup returns CDR1 MNHEY and CDR2 SVGAGI. Trimming removed 8 bases from V and 0 bases from J, with 10 bases in between. The CDR3 consists of 14 residues.

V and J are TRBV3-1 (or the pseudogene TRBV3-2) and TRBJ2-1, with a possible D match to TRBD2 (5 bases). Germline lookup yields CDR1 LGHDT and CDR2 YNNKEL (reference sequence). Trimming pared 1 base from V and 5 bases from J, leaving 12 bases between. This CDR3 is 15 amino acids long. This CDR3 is CASSQGGLNNNEQFF. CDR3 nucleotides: TGTGCCAGCAGCCAAGGTGGACTGAATAACAATGAGCAGTTCTTC.

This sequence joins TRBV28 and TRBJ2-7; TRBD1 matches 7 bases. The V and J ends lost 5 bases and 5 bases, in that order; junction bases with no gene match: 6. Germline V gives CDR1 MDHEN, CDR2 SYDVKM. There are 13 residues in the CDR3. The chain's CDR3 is CASSRQGGHEQYF. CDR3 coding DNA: TGTGCCAGCAGTAGACAGGGCGGCCACGAGCAGTACTTC.

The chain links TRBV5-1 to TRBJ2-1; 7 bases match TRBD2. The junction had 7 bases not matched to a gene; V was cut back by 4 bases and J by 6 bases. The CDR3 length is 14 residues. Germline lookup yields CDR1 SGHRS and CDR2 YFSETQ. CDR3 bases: TGCGCCAGCAGCCGGGGGGAGATCGGCAATGAGCAGTTCTTC. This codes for CASSRGEIGNEQFF.

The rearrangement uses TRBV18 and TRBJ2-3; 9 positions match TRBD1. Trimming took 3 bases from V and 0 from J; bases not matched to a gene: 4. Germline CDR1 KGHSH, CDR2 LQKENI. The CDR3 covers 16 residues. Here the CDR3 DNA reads TGTGCCAGCTCACCGAGGACAGGGGCTAGCACAGATACGCAGTATTTT. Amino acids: CASSPRTGASTDTQYF. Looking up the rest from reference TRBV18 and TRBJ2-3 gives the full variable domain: NAGVMQNPRHLVRRRGQEARLRCSPMKGHSHVYWYRQLPEEGLKFMVYLQKENIIDESGMPKERFSAEFPKEGPSILRIQQVVRGDSAAYFCASSPRTGASTDTQYFGPGTRLTVL.

The CDR3 sequence is CASTPSVGSFGELFF. The CDR3 DNA reads as TGTGCCAGCACCCCAAGCGTAGGCTCGTTTGGGGAGCTGTTTTTT. The chain links TRBV9 to TRBJ2-2; D unclear. The V end was cut by 6 bases, the J end by 8 bases, with 20 bases between. The CDR3 extends over 15 amino acids. CDR1 and CDR2 from the germline V gene are SGDLS and YYNGEE. The full variable domain, in which reference TRBV9 and TRBJ2-2 provide the parts outside the CDR3, is DSGVTQTPKHLITATGQRVTLRCSPRSGDLSVYWYQQSLDQGLQFLIQYYNGEERAKGNILERFSAQQFPDLHSELNLSSLELGDSALYFCASTPSVGSFGELFFGEGSRLTVL.

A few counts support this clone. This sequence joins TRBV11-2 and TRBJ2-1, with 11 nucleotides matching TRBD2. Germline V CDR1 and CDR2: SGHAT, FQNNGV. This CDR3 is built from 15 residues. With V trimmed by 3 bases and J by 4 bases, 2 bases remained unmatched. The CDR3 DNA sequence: TGTGCCAGCAGCTTGGGACTAGCGGAGTACAATGAGCAGTTCTTC. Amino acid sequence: CASSLGLAEYNEQFF.

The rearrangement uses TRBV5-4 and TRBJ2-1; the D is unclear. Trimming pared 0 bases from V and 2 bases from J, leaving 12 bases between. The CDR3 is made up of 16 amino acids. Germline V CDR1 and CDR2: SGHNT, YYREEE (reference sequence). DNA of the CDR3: TGTGCCAGCAGCTTGGCGGTCCCGTCTACCTACAATGAGCAGTTCTTC. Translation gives CASSLAVPSTYNEQFF. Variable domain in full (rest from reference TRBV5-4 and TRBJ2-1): ETGVTQSPTHLIKTRGQQVTLRCSSQSGHNTVSWYQQALGQGPQFIFQYYREEENGRGNFPPRFSGLQFPNYSSELNVNALELDDSALYLCASSLAVPSTYNEQFFGPGTRLTVL.

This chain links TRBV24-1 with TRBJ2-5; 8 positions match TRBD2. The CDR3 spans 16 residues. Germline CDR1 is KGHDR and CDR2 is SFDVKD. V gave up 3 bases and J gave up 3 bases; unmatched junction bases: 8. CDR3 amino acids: CATSDPFRGGKETQYF. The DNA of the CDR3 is TGTGCCACCAGTGATCCCTTTCGGGGGGGGAAAGAGACCCAGTACTTC.

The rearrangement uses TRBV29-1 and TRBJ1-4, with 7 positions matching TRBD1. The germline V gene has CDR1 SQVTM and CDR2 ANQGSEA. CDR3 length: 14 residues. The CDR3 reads CGSLSGTVNEKLFF. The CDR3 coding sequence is TGCGGCTCCCTCTCCGGGACAGTGAATGAAAAACTGTTTTTT.

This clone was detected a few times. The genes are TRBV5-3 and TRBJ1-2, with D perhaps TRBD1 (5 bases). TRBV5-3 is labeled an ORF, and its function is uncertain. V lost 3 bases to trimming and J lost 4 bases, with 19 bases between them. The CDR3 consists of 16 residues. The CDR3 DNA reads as TGTGCCAGAAGCTGGGACTACTTTTCAAGGGCCTATGGCTACACCTTC. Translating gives CARSWDYFSRAYGYTF.

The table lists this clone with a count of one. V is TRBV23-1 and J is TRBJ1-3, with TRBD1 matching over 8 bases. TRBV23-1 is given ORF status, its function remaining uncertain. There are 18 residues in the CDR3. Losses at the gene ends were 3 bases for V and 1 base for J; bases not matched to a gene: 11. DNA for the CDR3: TGCGCCAGCAGTCAGAGCGGGGGGGGGACAGGATCTGGAAACACCATATATTTT. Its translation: CASSQSGGGTGSGNTIYF.

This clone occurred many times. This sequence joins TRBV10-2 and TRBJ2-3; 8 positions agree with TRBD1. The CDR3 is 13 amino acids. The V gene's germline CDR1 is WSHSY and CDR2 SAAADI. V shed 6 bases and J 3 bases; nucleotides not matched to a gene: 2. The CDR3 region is CASRQGATDTQYF. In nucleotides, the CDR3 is TGCGCCAGCAGGCAGGGGGCTACAGATACGCAGTATTTT.

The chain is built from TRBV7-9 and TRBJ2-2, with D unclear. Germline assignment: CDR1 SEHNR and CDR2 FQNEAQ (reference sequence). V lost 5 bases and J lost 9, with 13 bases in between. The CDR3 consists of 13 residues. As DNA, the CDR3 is TGTGCCAGCAGCCCGATGGTAGTCCGGGAGCTGTTTTTT. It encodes CASSPMVVRELFF.

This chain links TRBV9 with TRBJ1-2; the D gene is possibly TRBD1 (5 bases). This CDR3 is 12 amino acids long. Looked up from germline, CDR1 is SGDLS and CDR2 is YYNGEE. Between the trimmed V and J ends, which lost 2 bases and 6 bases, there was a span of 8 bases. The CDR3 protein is CASSVQGHGYTF. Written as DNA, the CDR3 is TGTGCCAGCAGCGTGCAGGGCCATGGCTACACCTTC.

This CDR3 reads CASTQSRVFTGELFF. CDR3 DNA: TGTGCCAGTACCCAATCCAGGGTTTTCACCGGGGAGCTGTTTTTT. V usage is TRBV19 and J usage is TRBJ2-2, with a weak D call TRBD1 (5 bases). The CDR3 extends over 15 amino acids. V was pared by 7 bases and J by 4 bases, with 16 bases between. CDR1 is LNHDA, CDR2 SQIVND, per germline (reference sequence).

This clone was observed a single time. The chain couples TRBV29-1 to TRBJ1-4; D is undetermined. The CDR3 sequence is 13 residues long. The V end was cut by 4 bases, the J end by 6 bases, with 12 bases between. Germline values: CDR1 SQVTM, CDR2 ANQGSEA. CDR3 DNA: TGCAGCGTTGGCACGAGGGCCGATGAAAAACTGTTTTTT. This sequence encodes CSVGTRADEKLFF.

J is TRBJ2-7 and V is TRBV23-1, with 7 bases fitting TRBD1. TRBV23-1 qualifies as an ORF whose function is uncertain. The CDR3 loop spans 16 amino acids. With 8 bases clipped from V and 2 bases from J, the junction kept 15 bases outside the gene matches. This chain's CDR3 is CASQPAKAGTAYEQYF. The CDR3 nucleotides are TGCGCCAGCCAACCGGCCAAGGCCGGGACAGCCTACGAGCAGTACTTC.

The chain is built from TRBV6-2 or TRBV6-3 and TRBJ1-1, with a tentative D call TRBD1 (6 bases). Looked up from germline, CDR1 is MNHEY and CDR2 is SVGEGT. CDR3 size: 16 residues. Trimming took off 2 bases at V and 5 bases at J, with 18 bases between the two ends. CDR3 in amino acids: CASSYDRTQRVTEAFF. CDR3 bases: TGTGCCAGCAGTTACGACAGGACCCAGAGGGTGACTGAAGCTTTCTTT.